This entry lists 27 T cell receptor beta chains sequenced from one sample in a study of glioma-infiltrating T cells listed by TCRdb under 2016. Instrument on record: Illumina MiSeq. TCR alpha and beta CDR3 regions were amplified with the iRepertoire nested amplicon-rescue multiplex PCR (arm-PCR) platform from RNA. The public reads were reanalyzed by TCRdb: fastp trimming at Q25, MiXCR alignment, in-frame beta chains only. CDR3 protein sequences are deduplicated, and each keeps its most common genes and DNA. For this sample the table gives over 100,000 distinct CDR3 sequences, of which less than 30% were detected only once. The top ten constitute 35% of the sample. Material for sequencing was glioma tissue, nonneoplastic brain tissue, or PBMCs (not recorded which). The origin of the receptors is a human donor with low-grade glioma or glioblastoma, undergoing nonglioma brain surgery, or in good health (not recorded which).

This clonotype was detected ten times or more. The V gene is TRBV2, the J gene TRBJ1-5, with 7 bases aligning to TRBD1. CDR3 length: 13 amino acids. J lost 2 bases, V lost 8 bases, and 3 bases had no gene match. CDR1 and CDR2 (germline): SNHLY, FYNNEI. This chain's CDR3 is CASQGGGNQPQHF. In nucleotides, the CDR3 is TGTGCCAGCCAGGGGGGTGGCAATCAGCCCCAGCATTTT.

A word on this clonotype: A much more abundant neighbour one base away suggests this may be a read error. This chain uses TRBV7-2 with TRBJ2-5; D remains unclear. The CDR3 covers 11 residues. Germline lookup yields CDR1 SGHTA and CDR2 FQGNSA. V was shortened by 7 bases and J by 11 bases, with 14 bases between the two germline ends. The CDR3 loop is CASTVYGEQYF. The CDR3 coding sequence is TGTGCCAGCACCGTTTACGGTGAGCAGTACTTC.

This clonotype was detected once. The missing conserved phenylalanine or tryptophan at the end of this CDR3 makes a read error likely. This chain joins TRBV6-2 or TRBV6-3 and TRBJ1-1; D is uncertain. The CDR3 sequence is 12 residues long. V was cut by 2 bases and J by 10 bases, with 11 bases left in between. Germline-derived CDR1 and CDR2 are MNHEY and SVGEGT. CDR3: CASSYSPRIAFS. The CDR3 DNA reads as TGTGCCAGCAGTTACAGCCCCCGGATAGCTTTCAGT.

The chain has TRBV13 and TRBJ2-3; 13 nucleotides align to TRBD2. The CDR3 has 16 amino acids. V was clipped by 5 bases and J by 2 bases; unmatched bases: 4. From germline, CDR1 is PRHDT and CDR2 FYEKMQ (reference sequence). In nucleotides, the CDR3 is TGTGCCAGCAGCGGCGGGACTAGCGGGAACACAGATACGCAGTATTTT. Translation: CASSGGTSGNTDTQYF.

V usage is TRBV28 and J usage is TRBJ2-7; a possible D gene is TRBD1 (6 bases). The germline V and J ends were trimmed by 5 bases and 5 bases, with 22 bases remaining between them. CDR3 length: 16 residues. Germline V gives CDR1 MDHEN, CDR2 SYDVKM. CDR3 residues: CASSPLVRAGDNEQYF. In DNA, the CDR3 is TGTGCCAGCAGTCCTTTAGTGAGGGCTGGGGACAACGAGCAGTACTTC.

This rearrangement joins TRBV28 to TRBJ1-5, with 7 bases fitting TRBD1. Unmatched junction bases numbered 18, after V lost 6 bases and J lost 13 bases. This CDR3 region has 15 residues. Looked up from germline, CDR1 is MDHEN and CDR2 is SYDVKM. CDR3 in DNA: TGTGCCAGCAGCCTACAGGGGATGAGCAATCAGCATCAGCATTTT. The encoded protein is CASSLQGMSNQHQHF.

This clonotype was detected ten times or more. Relative to the germline gene, one junction end is altered; a read error may explain this. The rearrangement joins TRBV7-7 to TRBJ2-3, with D unresolved. This CDR3 is built from 13 residues. CDR1 and CDR2 from the germline V gene are SSHAT and FNYEAQ (reference sequence). The CDR3 here is CASRLRESDTQYF. The CDR3 DNA follows: TGTGCTAGCAGGTTAAGAGAGTCAGATACGCAGTATTTT.

This clonotype came up many times. The rearrangement uses TRBV6-1 and TRBJ2-7; D is possibly TRBD1 (6 bases). Trimming shortened V by 6 bases and J by 1 base, and 13 bases separated the two germline ends. This CDR3 has 14 amino acids. Germline-derived CDR1 and CDR2 are MNHNS and SASEGT. In DNA form, the CDR3 reads TGTGCCAGCAGGACTATGGGGGCATCCTACGAGCAGTACTTC. Residues: CASRTMGASYEQYF.

This chain joins TRBV7-6 and TRBJ2-7, with 11 nucleotides matching TRBD1. The CDR3 length is 15 residues. With V trimmed by 5 bases and J by 3 bases, 6 bases remained unmatched. The germline V gene encodes CDR1 SGHVS and CDR2 FNYEAQ. As DNA, the CDR3 is TGTGCCAGCAGCGCCCGGGACAGGGGGTTCTACGAGCAGTACTTC. Translated: CASSARDRGFYEQYF.

This clonotype ranks as medium-sized. The rearrangement joins TRBV20-1 to TRBJ1-5; D unclear. V lost 3 bases, J lost 0 bases, and 6 bases lay in between. This CDR3 is 13 amino acids long. Looked up from germline, CDR1 is DFQATT and CDR2 is SNEGSKA (reference sequence). CDR3 coding DNA: TGCAGTGCTAGGTTTAATAGCAATCAGCCCCAGCATTTT. Residues: CSARFNSNQPQHF.

Ten or more counts support this clonotype. The V gene is TRBV28, the J gene TRBJ2-3; 9 nucleotides align to TRBD1. V shed 3 bases, J shed 0 bases, and the junction held 4 bases outside the gene matches. The CDR3 is made up of 16 amino acids. CDR1 is MDHEN and CDR2 is SYDVKM in the germline V gene. The CDR3: CASSFLGTGSTDTQYF. The CDR3 coding sequence is TGTGCCAGCAGTTTTCTCGGGACAGGGAGCACAGATACGCAGTATTTT. Filled out from reference TRBV28 and TRBJ2-3, the complete variable domain reads DVKVTQSSRYLVKRTGEKVFLECVQDMDHENMFWYRQDPGLGLRLIYFSYDVKMKEKGDIPEGYSVSREKKERFSLILESASTNQTSMYLCASSFLGTGSTDTQYFGPGTRLTVL.

This clonotype was observed a few times. The rearrangement links TRBV4-1 to TRBJ2-5; TRBD1 matches 10 bases. The CDR3 length is 15 residues. V shed 7 bases, J shed 0 bases, and the junction held 5 bases outside the gene matches. Germline CDR1 reads MGHRA; CDR2 reads YSYEKL. CDR3 in amino acids: CASKPGQGYQETQYF. CDR3 sequence (DNA): TGCGCCAGCAAGCCGGGACAGGGGTACCAAGAGACCCAGTACTTC.

This chain uses TRBV9 with TRBJ1-1; D perhaps matches TRBD1 (5 bases). The germline V and J ends were trimmed by 4 bases and 0 bases, with 16 bases remaining between them. CDR3 length: 16 amino acids. The germline CDR1 and CDR2 sequences are SGDLS and YYNGEE. The CDR3 sequence: CASSPFAGGVNTEAFF. The DNA of the CDR3 is TGTGCCAGCAGCCCCTTCGCCGGGGGTGTGAACACTGAAGCTTTCTTT.

In its sample, this clonotype was seen a few times. The gene calls are TRBV9 and TRBJ2-5, with 7 bases lining up with TRBD1. The V gene end was trimmed by 3 bases and the J gene end by 5 bases; junction bases not matched to a gene: 7. The CDR3 runs 14 residues. Germline assignment: CDR1 SGDLS and CDR2 YYNGEE. In nucleotides, the CDR3 is TGTGCCAGCAGCGATGACAGGGCTGGGGAGACCCAGTACTTC. Its protein product is CASSDDRAGETQYF.

The rearrangement uses TRBV18 and TRBJ1-2, with D possibly matching TRBD1 (6 bases). V dropped 4 bases and J dropped 8 bases, with 23 bases sitting between them. Germline V CDR1 and CDR2: KGHSH, LQKENI. The CDR3 contains 16 residues. The CDR3 DNA follows: TGTGCCAGCTCACTGGGGGCAGGTGCCGCAGTAGACGGCTACACCTTC. It yields the protein CASSLGAGAAVDGYTF.

This clonotype was observed at least ten times. A much larger clone differs by one base, so this may be a read error. V usage is TRBV20-1 and J usage is TRBJ1-1; D perhaps matches TRBD1 (6 bases). Germline V gene data show CDR1 as DFQATT and CDR2 as SNEGSKA (reference sequence). The V end was cut by 5 bases, the J end by 4 bases, with 14 bases between. CDR3 length: 13 residues. CDR3 in DNA: TGCAGTGCTGGAGGGGGGGCAGGCACTGAAGCTTTCTTT. It yields the protein CSAGGGAGTEAFF.

The chain employs TRBV2 and TRBJ1-1; weak D call: TRBD1 (5 bases). V lost 2 bases to trimming and J lost 4 bases, with 17 bases between them. The CDR3 is 16 amino acids. Looked up from germline, CDR1 is SNHLY and CDR2 is FYNNEI. The CDR3 loop reads CASSEFGAAGGTEAFF. The CDR3 nucleotides are TGTGCCAGCAGTGAATTCGGGGCGGCGGGAGGCACTGAAGCTTTCTTT.

There are many counts of this clonotype. The V and J genes are TRBV6-2 or TRBV6-3 and TRBJ2-5, with 7 bases matching TRBD2. Germline CDR1 and CDR2: MNHEY and SVGEGT. J lost 5 bases, V lost 4 bases, and 7 bases had no gene match. The CDR3 extends over 14 amino acids. The CDR3 DNA sequence: TGTGCCAGCAGTTGGCTGACTAGCACGGAGACCCAGTACTTC. This translates into CASSWLTSTETQYF.

This clonotype has just a few counts. Since a much larger clone is just one base distant, this may be a read error. The gene calls are TRBV7-2 and TRBJ1-1; D may be TRBD1 (5 bases). From germline, CDR1 is SGHTA and CDR2 FQGNSA. The CDR3 contains 13 residues. The CDR3 coding sequence is TGTGCCAGCAGCCGAGACCGGGGGACTGGAGCTTTCTTT. Amino acids: CASSRDRGTGAFF.

This clonotype was found many times. The J gene is TRBJ1-1, the V gene TRBV5-1; D unresolved. The CDR3 spans 14 residues. CDR1 is SGHRS and CDR2 is YFSETQ in the germline V gene. The V gene lost 0 bases and the J gene lost 0 bases, with 6 bases spanning the gap. The CDR3 loop reads CASSLDSLNTEAFF. The CDR3 nucleotides read TGCGCCAGCAGCTTGGACAGTTTGAACACTGAAGCTTTCTTT.

This clonotype was counted at least ten times. CDR3: CASSHPGTGYGYTF. The CDR3 nucleotides are TGTGCCAGCAGCCATCCCGGGACAGGCTATGGCTACACCTTC. The chain employs TRBV14 and TRBJ1-2; TRBD1 aligns across 8 bases. The V segment lost 3 bases and the J segment 4 bases; nucleotides outside the gene matches: 4. Germline assignment: CDR1 SGHDN and CDR2 FVKESK. The CDR3 runs to 14 residues.

This clonotype was seen ten or more times. The J gene is TRBJ2-3, the V gene TRBV20-1; 8 nucleotides agree with TRBD1. Germline values: CDR1 DFQATT, CDR2 SNEGSKA (reference sequence). Unmatched junction bases numbered 8, after V lost 6 bases and J lost 3 bases. The CDR3 has 14 amino acids. DNA of the CDR3: TGCAGTGCCAGACGGGACAGGAGTACAGATACGCAGTATTTT. It is translated as CSARRDRSTDTQYF.

This clonotype was seen repeatedly, ten times or more. This chain links TRBV4-3 with TRBJ2-7; D is ambiguous. The CDR3 spans 14 residues. Between the trimmed V and J ends, which lost 4 bases and 1 base, there was a span of 11 bases. Germline CDR1 reads LGHNA; CDR2 reads YSLEER. CDR3 sequence: CASSPEILSYEQYF. The CDR3 DNA reads TGCGCCAGCAGCCCGGAGATACTATCCTACGAGCAGTACTTC.

In this sample, this clonotype turned up many times. The chain uses TRBV27 and TRBJ1-6; no clear D. The V gene's germline CDR1 is MNHEY and CDR2 SMNVEV (reference sequence). V was trimmed by 0 bases and J by 7 bases, leaving 10 bases between them. The CDR3 sequence is 15 residues long. The CDR3 here is CASSLSNGRNSPLHF. CDR3 DNA sequence: TGTGCCAGCAGTTTATCGAACGGAAGGAATTCACCCCTCCACTTT.

This clonotype was found many times. The chain uses TRBV20-1 and TRBJ1-6, with D maybe TRBD1 (5 bases). V dropped 0 bases and J dropped 7 bases, with 22 bases sitting between them. Germline CDR1 DFQATT, CDR2 SNEGSKA (reference sequence). CDR3 size: 18 residues. CDR3 bases: TGCAGTGCTAGAGATTGGCGGGGGGACCCCAACAGGAATTCACCCCTCCACTTT. This translates into CSARDWRGDPNRNSPLHF.

This clonotype was counted at least ten times. CDR3 coding DNA: TGCGCCAGCAGCCAATCGATGGGACTCTCCTACGAGCAGTACTTC. Translation gives CASSQSMGLSYEQYF. V gene TRBV4-3 combines with J gene TRBJ2-7; D might be TRBD2 (6 bases). The CDR3 is made up of 15 amino acids. Trimming shortened V by 2 bases and J by 0 bases, and 11 bases separated the two germline ends. Germline V lookup: CDR1 LGHNA, CDR2 YSLEER.

The V call is TRBV6-1, the J call TRBJ1-1; D gene unclear. Trimming stripped 7 bases from V and 0 bases from J, with 12 bases between. CDR1 and CDR2 from the germline V gene are MNHNS and SASEGT. CDR3 size: 14 residues. The CDR3, as DNA: TGTGCCAGCACCCTAACACCTATGAACACTGAAGCTTTCTTT. Translated, it gives CASTLTPMNTEAFF.